The T cell receptor beta chain described here comes from a study of blood T cell repertoires in COVID-19. Overall study context: Donors in the United States, Italy and Spain gave samples during acute or convalescent COVID-19. Sources were T cells, B-cell-depleted T cells, or PBMCs; the material itself was cDNA or gDNA.

Germline assignment: CDR1 SGHTA and CDR2 FQGNSA. Losses at the gene ends were 2 bases for V and 4 bases for J; bases not matched to a gene: 5. This CDR3 region has 16 residues. As handled by the study authors: Estimation of nucleated cell counts was performed using reference gene primer amplification. This table comes from immunoSEQ multiplex PCR, and its TCRdb copy is limited to in-frame clones, with some not included. D and trimming were read from the DNA, whereas the V and J calls and clone size are those reported in that table. The data contain hundreds of thousands of clones, around nine tenths of them seen just once; the ten biggest clones take up around 3%.

The sequenced sample was peripheral blood. This TCR was sampled from a man younger than 30 with active or convalescent COVID-19. This sequence joins TRBV7-2 and TRBJ2-5; TRBD2 matches at 12 bases. Written as DNA, the CDR3 is TGTGCCAGCAGCTTACTAGCGGGGGGGCGGGGAGAGACCCAGTACTTC. Translated: CASSLLAGGRGETQYF.